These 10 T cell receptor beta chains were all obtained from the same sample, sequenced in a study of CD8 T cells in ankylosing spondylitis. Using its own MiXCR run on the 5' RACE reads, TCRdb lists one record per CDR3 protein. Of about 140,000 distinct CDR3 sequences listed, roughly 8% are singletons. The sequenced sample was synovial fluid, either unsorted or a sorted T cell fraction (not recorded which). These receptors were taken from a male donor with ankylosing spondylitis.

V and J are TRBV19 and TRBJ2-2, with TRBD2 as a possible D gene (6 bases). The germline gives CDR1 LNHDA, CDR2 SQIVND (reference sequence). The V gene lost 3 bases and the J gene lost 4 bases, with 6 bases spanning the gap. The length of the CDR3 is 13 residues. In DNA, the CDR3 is TGTGCCAGTAGTATGCGGGGCACCGGGGAGCTGTTTTTT. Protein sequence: CASSMRGTGELFF.

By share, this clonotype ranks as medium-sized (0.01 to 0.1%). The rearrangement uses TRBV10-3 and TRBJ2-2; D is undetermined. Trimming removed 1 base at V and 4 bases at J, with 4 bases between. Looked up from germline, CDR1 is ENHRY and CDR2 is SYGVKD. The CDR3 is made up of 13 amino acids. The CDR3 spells CAISELGTGELFF. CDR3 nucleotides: TGTGCCATCAGTGAGTTGGGCACCGGGGAGCTGTTTTTT.

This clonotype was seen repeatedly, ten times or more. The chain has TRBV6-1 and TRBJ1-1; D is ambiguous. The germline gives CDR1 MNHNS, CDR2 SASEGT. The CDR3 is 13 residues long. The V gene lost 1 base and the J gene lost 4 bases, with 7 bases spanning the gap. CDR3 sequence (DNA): TGTGCCAGCAGTGAAGACACGTTCACTGAAGCTTTCTTT. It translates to CASSEDTFTEAFF.

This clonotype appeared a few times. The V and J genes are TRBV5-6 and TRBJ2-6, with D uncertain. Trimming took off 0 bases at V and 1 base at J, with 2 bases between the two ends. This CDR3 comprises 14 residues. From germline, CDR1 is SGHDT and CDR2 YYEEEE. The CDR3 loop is CASSLVSGANVLTF. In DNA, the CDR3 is TGTGCCAGCAGCTTGGTTTCTGGGGCCAACGTCCTGACTTTC. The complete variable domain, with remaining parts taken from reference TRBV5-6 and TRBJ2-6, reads DAGVTQSPTHLIKTRGQQVTLRCSPKSGHDTVSWYQQALGQGPQFIFQYYEEEERQRGNFPDRFSGHQFPNYSSELNVNALLLGDSALYLCASSLVSGANVLTFGAGSRLTVL.

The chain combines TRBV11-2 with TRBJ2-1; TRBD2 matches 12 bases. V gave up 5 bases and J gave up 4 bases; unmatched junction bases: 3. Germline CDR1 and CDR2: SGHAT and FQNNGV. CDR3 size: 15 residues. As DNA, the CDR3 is TGTGCCAGCAGCCGAGGACTAGCGGGGTACAATGAGCAGTTCTTC. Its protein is CASSRGLAGYNEQFF. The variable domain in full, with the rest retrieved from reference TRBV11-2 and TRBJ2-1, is EAGVAQSPRYKIIEKRQSVAFWCNPISGHATLYWYQQILGQGPKLLIQFQNNGVVDDSQLPKDRFSAERLKGVDSTLKIQPAKLEDSAVYLCASSRGLAGYNEQFFGPGTRLTVL.

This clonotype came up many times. The CDR3 coding sequence is TGTGCCAGCAGCTTCCCCGGGGGCGGGACTGAAGCTTTCTTT. Translation gives CASSFPGGGTEAFF. The gene calls are TRBV7-9 and TRBJ1-1, with D perhaps TRBD1 (6 bases). CDR3 length: 14 amino acids. Trimming removed 3 bases from V and 5 bases from J, with 13 bases in between. Germline CDR1 SEHNR, CDR2 FQNEAQ (reference sequence).

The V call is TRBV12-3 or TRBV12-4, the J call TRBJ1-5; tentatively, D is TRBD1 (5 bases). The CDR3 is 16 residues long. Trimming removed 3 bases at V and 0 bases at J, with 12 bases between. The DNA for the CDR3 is TGTGCCAGCAGTTTGGGGGGGGGAGGTAGCAATCAGCCCCAGCATTTT. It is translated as CASSLGGGGSNQPQHF.

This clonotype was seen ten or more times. CDR3 in DNA: TGTGCCAGCCGAGAAGCCATCGAGGCTAATTCACCCCTCCACTTT. Translation gives CASREAIEANSPLHF. The gene calls are TRBV6-2 or TRBV6-3 and TRBJ1-6; D unclear. V was pared by 8 bases and J by 6 bases, with 17 bases between. This CDR3 region has 15 residues. CDR1 and CDR2 (germline): MNHEY, SVGEGT.

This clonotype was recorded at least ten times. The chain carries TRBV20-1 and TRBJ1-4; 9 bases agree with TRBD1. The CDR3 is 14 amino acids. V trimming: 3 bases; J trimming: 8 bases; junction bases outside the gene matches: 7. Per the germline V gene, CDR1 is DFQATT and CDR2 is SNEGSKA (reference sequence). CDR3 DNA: TGCAGTGCTAGGATACAGGGGGCGTTGGAAAAACTGTTTTTT. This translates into CSARIQGALEKLFF.

For the CDR3, the DNA is TGTGCCACCAGTGACCCACCACCGGGCGGGACAGATACGCAGTATTTT. Its translation: CATSDPPPGGTDTQYF. V usage is TRBV24-1 and J usage is TRBJ2-3, with D possibly matching TRBD2 (5 bases). V was shortened by 4 bases and J by 3 bases, with 16 bases between the two germline ends. Germline V gene sequence: CDR1 KGHDR, CDR2 SFDVKD. This CDR3 comprises 16 residues.